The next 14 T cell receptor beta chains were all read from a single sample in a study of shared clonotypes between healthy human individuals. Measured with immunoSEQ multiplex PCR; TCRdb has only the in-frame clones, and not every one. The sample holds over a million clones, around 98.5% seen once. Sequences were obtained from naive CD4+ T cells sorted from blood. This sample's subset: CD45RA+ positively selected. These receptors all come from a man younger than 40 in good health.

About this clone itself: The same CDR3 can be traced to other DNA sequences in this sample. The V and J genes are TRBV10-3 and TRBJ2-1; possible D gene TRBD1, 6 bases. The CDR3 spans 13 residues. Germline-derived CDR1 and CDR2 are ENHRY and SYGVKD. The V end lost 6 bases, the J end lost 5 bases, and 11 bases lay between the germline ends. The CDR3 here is CAIRGGQNNEQFF. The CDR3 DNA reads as TGTGCCATCAGGGGCGGACAGAACAATGAGCAGTTCTTC.

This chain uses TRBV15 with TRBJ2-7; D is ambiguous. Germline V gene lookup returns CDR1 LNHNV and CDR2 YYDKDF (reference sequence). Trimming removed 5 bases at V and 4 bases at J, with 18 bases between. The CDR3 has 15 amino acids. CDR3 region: CATSPALGRPYEQYF. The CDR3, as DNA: TGTGCCACCAGCCCCGCGTTAGGGCGCCCATACGAGCAGTACTTC.

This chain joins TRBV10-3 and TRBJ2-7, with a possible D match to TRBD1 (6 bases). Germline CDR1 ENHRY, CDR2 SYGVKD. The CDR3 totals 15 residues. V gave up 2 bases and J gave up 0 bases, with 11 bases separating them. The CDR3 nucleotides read TGTGCCATCAGTGAGCGGGACACCTCCTCCTACGAGCAGTACTTC. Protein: CAISERDTSSYEQYF.

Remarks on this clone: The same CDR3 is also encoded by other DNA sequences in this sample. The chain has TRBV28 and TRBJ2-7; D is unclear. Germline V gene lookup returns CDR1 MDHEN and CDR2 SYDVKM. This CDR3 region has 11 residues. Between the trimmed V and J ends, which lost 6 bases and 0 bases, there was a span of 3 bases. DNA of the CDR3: TGTGCCAGCAGGGCCTCCTACGAGCAGTACTTC. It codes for CASRASYEQYF.

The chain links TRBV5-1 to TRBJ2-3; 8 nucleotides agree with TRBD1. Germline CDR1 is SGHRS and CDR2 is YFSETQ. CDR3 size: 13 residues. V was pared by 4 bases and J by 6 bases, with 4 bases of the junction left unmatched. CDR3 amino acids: CASSEDRADTQYF. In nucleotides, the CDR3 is TGCGCCAGCAGCGAGGACAGGGCTGATACGCAGTATTTT.

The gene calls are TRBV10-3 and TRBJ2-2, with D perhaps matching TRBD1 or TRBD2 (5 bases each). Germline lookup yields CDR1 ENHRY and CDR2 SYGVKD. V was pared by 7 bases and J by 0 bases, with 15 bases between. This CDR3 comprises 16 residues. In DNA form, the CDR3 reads TGTGCCATCAAAACTCCGGGACCTTCGAACACCGGGGAGCTGTTTTTT. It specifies CAIKTPGPSNTGELFF.

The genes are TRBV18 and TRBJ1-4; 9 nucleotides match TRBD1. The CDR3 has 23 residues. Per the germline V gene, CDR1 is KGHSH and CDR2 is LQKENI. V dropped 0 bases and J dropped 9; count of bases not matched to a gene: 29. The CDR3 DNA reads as TGTGCCAGCTCACCACCAGGAAAAAGGTCCGGGACAGGGATAAGCAGGGCCGTTCAAAAACTGTTTTTT. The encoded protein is CASSPPGKRSGTGISRAVQKLFF.

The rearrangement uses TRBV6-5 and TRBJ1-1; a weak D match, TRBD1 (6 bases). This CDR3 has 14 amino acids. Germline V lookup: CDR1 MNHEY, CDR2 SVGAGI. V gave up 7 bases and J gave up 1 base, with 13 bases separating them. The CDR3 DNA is TGTGCCAGCACCCCGAGGGGGGCGAACACTGAAGCTTTCTTT. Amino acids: CASTPRGANTEAFF.

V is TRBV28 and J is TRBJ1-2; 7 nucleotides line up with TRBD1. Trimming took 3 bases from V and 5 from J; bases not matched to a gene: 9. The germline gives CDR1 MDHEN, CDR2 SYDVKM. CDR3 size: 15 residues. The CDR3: CASSFPRGQYYGYTF. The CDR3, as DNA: TGTGCCAGCAGTTTCCCACGGGGACAGTATTATGGCTACACCTTC.

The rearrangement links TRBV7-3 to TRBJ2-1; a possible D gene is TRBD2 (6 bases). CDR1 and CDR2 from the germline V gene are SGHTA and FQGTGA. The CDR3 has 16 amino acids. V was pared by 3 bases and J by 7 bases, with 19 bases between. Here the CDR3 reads CASSFSRLVRTNEQFF. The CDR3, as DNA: TGTGCCAGCAGCTTCAGTAGACTAGTTCGGACGAATGAGCAGTTCTTC.

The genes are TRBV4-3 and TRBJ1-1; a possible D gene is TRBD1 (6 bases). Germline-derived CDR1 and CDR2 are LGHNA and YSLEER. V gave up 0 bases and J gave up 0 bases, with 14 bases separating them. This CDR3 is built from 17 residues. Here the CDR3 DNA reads TGCGCCAGCAGCCAAGATCTTATTGGGGGCTTGAACACTGAAGCTTTCTTT. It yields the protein CASSQDLIGGLNTEAFF.

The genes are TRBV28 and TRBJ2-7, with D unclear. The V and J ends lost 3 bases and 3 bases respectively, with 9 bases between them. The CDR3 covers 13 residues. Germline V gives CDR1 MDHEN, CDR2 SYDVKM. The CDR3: CASSFDGNYEQYF. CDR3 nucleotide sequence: TGTGCCAGCAGTTTCGACGGAAACTACGAGCAGTACTTC.

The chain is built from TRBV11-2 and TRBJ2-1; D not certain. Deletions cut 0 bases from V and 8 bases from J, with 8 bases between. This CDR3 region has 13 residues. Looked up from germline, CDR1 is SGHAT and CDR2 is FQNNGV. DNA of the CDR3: TGTGCCAGCAGCTTAGATCCCCCCCATGAGCAGTTCTTC. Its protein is CASSLDPPHEQFF.

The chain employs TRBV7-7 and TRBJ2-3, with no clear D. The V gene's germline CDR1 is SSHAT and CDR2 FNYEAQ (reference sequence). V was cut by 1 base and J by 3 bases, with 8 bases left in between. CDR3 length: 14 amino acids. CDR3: CASSLGVATDTQYF. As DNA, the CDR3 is TGTGCCAGCAGCTTAGGGGTGGCGACAGATACGCAGTATTTT.